This entry lists 5 T cell receptor beta chains sequenced from one sample in a study of blood T cells in healthy people across ages. With a J-beta primer mix and a sample-barcoded 5' primer, a second PCR ran about 7 to 12 cycles. TCRdb recomputed calls from the 5' RACE reads with MiXCR, one row per CDR3 protein. The sample consists of some 800,000 distinct CDR3 sequences, roughly 44% of them appearing once. The sample consisted of blood. The receptors derive from a man between 60 and 75 years old in good health.

The chain is built from TRBV7-2 and TRBJ2-5; D may be TRBD1 (5 bases). Trimming pared 3 bases from V and 2 bases from J, leaving 10 bases between. The length of the CDR3 is 14 residues. The germline CDR1 and CDR2 sequences are SGHTA and FQGNSA. The CDR3 DNA reads TGTGCCAGCAGCTTCCGGACAAGACAAGAGACCCAGTACTTC. Translation gives CASSFRTRQETQYF.

There are many counts of this clonotype. V usage is TRBV10-2 and J usage is TRBJ2-5, with 8 bases identical to TRBD2. CDR1 is WSHSY, CDR2 SAAADI, per germline. The length of the CDR3 is 14 residues. The ends lost 7 bases at V and 5 bases at J; junction bases unmatched: 9. Here the CDR3 DNA reads TGCGCCAGCACCGAAGCGGGGGTCTATGAGACCCAGTACTTC. This gives the protein CASTEAGVYETQYF.

The table lists this clonotype with a few counts. J is TRBJ2-7 and V is TRBV7-2; a possible D gene is TRBD2 (5 bases). Per the germline V gene, CDR1 is SGHTA and CDR2 is FQGNSA. The V and J ends lost 5 bases and 2 bases respectively, with 13 bases between them. The CDR3 is 14 amino acids. CDR3 residues: CASSRRGLAYEQYF. In DNA form, the CDR3 reads TGTGCCAGCAGCCGTCGCGGGCTAGCCTACGAGCAGTACTTC.

This clonotype has just one count. This chain joins TRBV11-3 and TRBJ2-1; D gene uncertain. Germline values: CDR1 SGHNT, CDR2 YENEEA. Trimming took 4 bases from V and 6 from J, leaving 13 bases between them. CDR3 length: 14 residues. The CDR3 DNA is TGTGCCAGCAGCTCTTCCAGTTTTCGCAATGAGCAGTTCTTC. This sequence encodes CASSSSSFRNEQFF.

This clonotype has more than one count but fewer than ten. The chain joins TRBV6-5 to TRBJ2-1, with TRBD2 identical over 8 bases. CDR1 MNHEY and CDR2 SVGAGI come from the germline V gene. V shed 7 bases and J 6 bases; nucleotides not matched to a gene: 11. The CDR3 runs to 15 residues. The CDR3 DNA follows: TGTGCCAGCACCGATCGGGAGGGACCGTCCAATGAGCAGTTCTTC. It specifies CASTDREGPSNEQFF.